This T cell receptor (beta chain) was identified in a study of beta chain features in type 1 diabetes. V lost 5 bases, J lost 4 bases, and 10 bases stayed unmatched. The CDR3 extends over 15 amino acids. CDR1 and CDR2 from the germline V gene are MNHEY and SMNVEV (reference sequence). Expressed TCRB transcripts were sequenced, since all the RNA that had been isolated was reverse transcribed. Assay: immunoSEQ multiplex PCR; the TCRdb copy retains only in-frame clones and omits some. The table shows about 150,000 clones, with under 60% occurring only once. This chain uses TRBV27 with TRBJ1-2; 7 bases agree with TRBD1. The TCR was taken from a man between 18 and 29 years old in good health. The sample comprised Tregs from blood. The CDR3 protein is CASSANTGQTYGYTF. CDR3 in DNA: TGTGCCAGCAGTGCCAATACGGGACAGACCTATGGCTACACCTTC.